Presented here are 11 T cell receptor beta chains from one specimen sequenced in a study of blood T cell repertoires in COVID-19. Sequencing was performed with immunoSEQ multiplex PCR; in TCRdb, only in-frame clones are kept and a portion is missing. The sample lists fewer than 400,000 clones, approximately 81% seen once, with 3.5% to 4% in the top ten. The material sequenced was peripheral blood. These receptors all come from a young woman with acute or convalescent COVID-19.

The chain recombines TRBV28 with TRBJ1-2; 7 bases are shared with TRBD1. Trimming cost V 7 bases and J 2 bases; bases outside gene matches: 7. CDR3 size: 14 residues. Germline V gene lookup returns CDR1 MDHEN and CDR2 SYDVKM. The CDR3 bases are TGTGCCAGCAACCCAACAGGGGCCAACTATGGCTACACCTTC. As protein: CASNPTGANYGYTF.

In its sample, this clone was seen a few times. This chain links TRBV6-5 with TRBJ2-1; a weak D match, TRBD1 (6 bases). Germline CDR1 is MNHEY and CDR2 is SVGAGI. The CDR3 contains 14 residues. V lost 6 bases and J 8 bases, leaving 17 bases between the germline ends. The CDR3 bases are TGTGCCAGCAGGCCCCGCTTGGGGGCGGATGAGCAGTTCTTC. Its protein product is CASRPRLGADEQFF.

The chain uses TRBV6-5 and TRBJ1-1; TRBD1 might be the D (6 bases). Trimming cost V 3 bases and J 5 bases, with 13 bases left between them. The CDR3 runs to 14 residues. The germline V gene encodes CDR1 MNHEY and CDR2 SVGAGI. In DNA, the CDR3 is TGTGCCAGCAGTTATACACAGGGAGGGACTGAAGCTTTCTTT. This encodes CASSYTQGGTEAFF.

The chain has TRBV7-2 and TRBJ2-1; 12 bases are shared with TRBD2. V was clipped by 5 bases and J by 10 bases; unmatched bases: 9. CDR3 length: 15 residues. CDR1 is SGHTA, CDR2 FQGNSA, per germline. CDR3: CASSPLAGGLGEQFF. CDR3 coding DNA: TGTGCCAGCAGCCCTCTAGCGGGGGGGCTGGGGGAGCAGTTCTTC.

The chain joins TRBV6-4 to TRBJ2-6; D might be TRBD2 (5 bases). The CDR3 covers 15 residues. V was clipped by 4 bases and J by 3 bases, with 10 bases between them. CDR1 is MRHNA, CDR2 SNTAGT, per germline. CDR3 region: CASSVAGNGANVLTF. The CDR3 coding sequence is TGTGCCAGCAGTGTGGCCGGGAATGGGGCCAACGTCCTGACTTTC.

V and J are TRBV2 and TRBJ2-7, with 9 bases aligning to TRBD2. The germline V gene has CDR1 SNHLY and CDR2 FYNNEI. J lost 2 bases, V lost 3 bases, and 8 bases had no gene match. This CDR3 region has 16 residues. The CDR3 loop is CASSDWLSGSPYEQYF. The DNA of the CDR3 is TGTGCCAGCAGTGACTGGCTTAGCGGGAGCCCCTACGAGCAGTACTTC.

This chain connects TRBV6-4 to TRBJ1-6; D call uncertain. In germline, CDR1 is MRHNA, CDR2 SNTAGT. There are 14 residues in the CDR3. V was shortened by 0 bases and J by 7 bases, with 7 bases between the two germline ends. CDR3 sequence: CASSDSIGNSPLHF. The DNA of the CDR3 is TGTGCCAGCAGTGACTCGATCGGGAATTCACCCCTCCACTTT.

This chain uses TRBV6-6 with TRBJ2-1; 8 bases match TRBD2. The V and J ends lost 5 bases and 7 bases, in that order; junction bases with no gene match: 19. Germline assignment: CDR1 MNHNY and CDR2 SVGAGI (reference sequence). CDR3 length equals 18 residues. Here the CDR3 reads CASSPRADLAGGRNEQFF. CDR3 sequence (DNA): TGTGCCAGCAGTCCCCGAGCGGATCTGGCGGGGGGCAGGAATGAGCAGTTCTTC.

The CDR3 sequence is CASSIGLAVYEQYF. CDR3 bases: TGTGCCAGCAGCATCGGACTAGCGGTCTACGAGCAGTACTTC. V usage is TRBV7-2 and J usage is TRBJ2-7; TRBD2 agrees at 10 bases. V gave up 5 bases and J gave up 3 bases; unmatched junction bases: 4. Germline CDR1 SGHTA, CDR2 FQGNSA. This CDR3 region has 14 residues. The whole variable domain, remainder taken from reference TRBV7-2 and TRBJ2-7, is GAGVSQSPSNKVTEKGKDVELRCDPISGHTALYWYRQSLGQGLEFLIYFQGNSAPDKSGLPSDRFSAERTGGSVSTLTIQRTQQEDSAVYLCASSIGLAVYEQYFGPGTRLTVT.

The chain has TRBV5-1 and TRBJ1-4, with a possible D match to TRBD1 (6 bases). V was trimmed by 2 bases and J by 4 bases, leaving 9 bases between them. The CDR3 loop spans 14 amino acids. CDR1 is SGHRS and CDR2 is YFSETQ in the germline V gene. CDR3 nucleotides: TGCGCCAGCAGCTTAGGACAGAGTAATGAAAAACTGTTTTTT. The encoded protein is CASSLGQSNEKLFF. The full variable domain, completed using reference TRBV5-1 and TRBJ1-4, is KAGVTQTPRYLIKTRGQQVTLSCSPISGHRSVSWYQQTPGQGLQFLFEYFSETQRNKGNFPGRFSGRQFSNSRSEMNVSTLELGDSALYLCASSLGQSNEKLFFGSGTQLSVL.

The chain has TRBV5-8 and TRBJ1-5; 9 bases are a match to TRBD1. The junction had 7 bases not matched to a gene; V was cut back by 1 base and J by 5 bases. The CDR3 has 16 amino acids. Germline V gene sequence: CDR1 SGHTS, CDR2 YDEGEE. The CDR3: CASSLLGTGFDQPQHF. The CDR3 nucleotides read TGTGCCAGCAGCTTGTTAGGGACAGGGTTCGATCAGCCCCAGCATTTT.